The 23 T cell receptor beta chains below come from one sample, sequenced in a study of T cells in localized non-small cell lung cancer. TCRdb keeps only in-frame clones here, not all; method: immunoSEQ multiplex PCR. This sample has about 43,000 clones; around nine tenths occur once, and the top ten carry over 9.5%. The input for sequencing was PBMCs, taken before any cancer treatment. The receptors shown here come from a woman aged 40-70 years with stage II lung adenocarcinoma.

The chain combines TRBV5-5 with TRBJ2-3; D call uncertain. Per the germline V gene, CDR1 is SGHKS and CDR2 is YYEKEE (reference sequence). The CDR3 runs to 14 residues. V lost 6 bases and J lost 2, with 13 bases in between. CDR3 DNA: TGTGCCAGCACCCTTGACGATTCCACAGATACGCAGTATTTT. Its protein product is CASTLDDSTDTQYF.

This sequence joins TRBV6-5 and TRBJ2-7, with D hard to call. The CDR3 loop spans 11 amino acids. V shed 4 bases and J shed 7 bases, with 8 bases lying between them. Germline V gene lookup returns CDR1 MNHEY and CDR2 SVGAGI. The CDR3 nucleotides are TGTGCCAGCAGTTGGGTGGGAGAGCAGTACTTC. Encoded protein: CASSWVGEQYF.

This chain links TRBV5-6 with TRBJ2-5, with D tentatively TRBD2 (5 bases). Trimming took off 2 bases at V and 5 bases at J, with 10 bases between the two ends. This CDR3 region has 13 residues. Germline CDR1 is SGHDT and CDR2 is YYEEEE. This CDR3 is CASSFGLGETQYF. For the CDR3, the DNA is TGTGCCAGCAGCTTCGGACTCGGTGAGACCCAGTACTTC.

The rearrangement links TRBV11-2 to TRBJ1-2; weak D call: TRBD1 (5 bases). The length of the CDR3 is 13 residues. With 5 bases removed from V and 11 bases from J, the gap between germline ends came to 18 bases. Germline V gene sequence: CDR1 SGHAT, CDR2 FQNNGV. CDR3 amino acids: CASSGTSVAGYTF. In DNA form, the CDR3 reads TGTGCCAGCAGCGGGACTTCAGTGGCAGGTTACACCTTC.

The chain combines TRBV18 with TRBJ1-5; D not certain. This CDR3 region has 14 residues. Between the trimmed V and J ends, which lost 6 bases and 5 bases, there was a span of 14 bases. The V gene's germline CDR1 is KGHSH and CDR2 LQKENI. The CDR3 here is CASSPGRLDQPQHF. The CDR3 DNA sequence: TGTGCCAGCTCCCCCGGGCGCCTTGATCAGCCCCAGCATTTT.

This clone was observed a single time. V usage is TRBV7-9 and J usage is TRBJ1-1; D is perhaps TRBD1 (5 bases). The germline gives CDR1 SEHNR, CDR2 FQNEAQ (reference sequence). Trimming cost V 4 bases and J 0 bases, with 15 bases left between them. This CDR3 has 16 residues. The CDR3 bases are TGTGCCAGCAGCTCCTTGGACAATGCCTTGAACACTGAAGCTTTCTTT. Translating it yields CASSSLDNALNTEAFF.

The gene calls are TRBV5-1 and TRBJ2-1; 11 positions match TRBD2. V lost 2 bases to trimming and J lost 1 base; unmatched junction nucleotides: 5. CDR1 SGHRS and CDR2 YFSETQ come from the germline V gene. CDR3 size: 17 residues. DNA of the CDR3: TGCGCCAGCAGCTTCACTAGCGGGAGTGGGTCCTACAATGAGCAGTTCTTC. Residues: CASSFTSGSGSYNEQFF.

The rearrangement joins TRBV27 to TRBJ2-7, with TRBD2 matching 7 bases. V lost 3 bases to trimming and J lost 0 bases; unmatched junction nucleotides: 2. The CDR3 sequence is 14 residues long. Germline V gives CDR1 MNHEY, CDR2 SMNVEV (reference sequence). The CDR3 reads CASSFREGSYEQYF. As DNA, the CDR3 is TGTGCCAGCAGTTTTAGGGAGGGCTCCTACGAGCAGTACTTC.

The chain employs TRBV5-6 and TRBJ2-2, with D possibly being TRBD2 (5 bases). Per the germline V gene, CDR1 is SGHDT and CDR2 is YYEEEE. V gave up 4 bases and J gave up 0 bases, with 13 bases separating them. The CDR3 length is 16 residues. The CDR3, as DNA: TGTGCCAGCAGCCCCACGACTACCGCGAACACCGGGGAGCTGTTTTTT. As protein: CASSPTTTANTGELFF.

The chain joins TRBV7-2 to TRBJ2-3; D call uncertain. CDR1 is SGHTA, CDR2 FQGNSA, per germline. Trimming took off 4 bases at V and 6 bases at J, with 17 bases between the two ends. The CDR3 spans 15 residues. The CDR3 DNA is TGTGCCAGCAGCTCCACCCGGATTATTGGGGATACGCAGTATTTT. As protein: CASSSTRIIGDTQYF.

The CDR3 sequence is CSVKPGYEQYF. The CDR3 DNA reads as TGCAGCGTCAAGCCTGGTTACGAGCAGTACTTC. The V gene is TRBV29-1, the J gene TRBJ2-7; D gene unclear. The CDR3 spans 11 residues. Germline CDR1 is SQVTM and CDR2 is ANQGSEA. The ends were cut back, 6 bases at V and 4 bases at J, with 10 bases in the middle.

The CDR3 region has the DNA TGTGCCAGCAGCTTCAATTCAGGGGGGAATCAGCCCCAGCATTTT. Protein sequence: CASSFNSGGNQPQHF. The V and J genes are TRBV11-2 and TRBJ1-5; 7 bases agree with TRBD1. Germline CDR1 is SGHAT and CDR2 is FQNNGV. The CDR3 sequence is 15 residues long. V dropped 3 bases and J dropped 4; count of bases not matched to a gene: 6.

The J gene is TRBJ1-1, the V gene TRBV4-1; D is ambiguous. Germline V CDR1 and CDR2: MGHRA, YSYEKL. Between the trimmed V and J ends, which lost 0 bases and 0 bases, there was a span of 5 bases. This CDR3 spans 14 amino acids. This CDR3 is CASSQETVNTEAFF. The CDR3 bases are TGCGCCAGCAGCCAAGAAACAGTGAACACTGAAGCTTTCTTT.

The chain has TRBV7-9 and TRBJ1-5; TRBD1 might be the D (5 bases). CDR1 is SEHNR, CDR2 FQNEAQ, per germline (reference sequence). Trimming took off 4 bases at V and 5 bases at J, with 12 bases between the two ends. The CDR3 runs to 14 residues. CDR3 loop: CASSWDSGDQPQHF. In nucleotides, the CDR3 is TGTGCCAGCAGCTGGGATTCGGGGGATCAGCCCCAGCATTTT. The full variable domain, its missing parts supplied by reference TRBV7-9 and TRBJ1-5, is DTGVSQNPRHKITKRGQNVTFRCDPISEHNRLYWYRQTLGQGPEFLTYFQNEAQLEKSRLLSDRFSAERPKGSFSTLEIQRTEQGDSAMYLCASSWDSGDQPQHFGDGTRLSIL.

The gene calls are TRBV28 and TRBJ1-2; D may be TRBD1 (5 bases). There are 12 residues in the CDR3. Trimming shortened V by 8 bases and J by 8 bases, and 15 bases separated the two germline ends. CDR1 MDHEN and CDR2 SYDVKM come from the germline V gene. CDR3: CASRDPTGGYTF. Here the CDR3 DNA reads TGTGCCAGCCGGGACCCGACTGGGGGCTACACCTTC.

The chain couples TRBV15 to TRBJ2-7, with 9 bases fitting TRBD1. This CDR3 is 18 amino acids long. Germline V gene data show CDR1 as LNHNV and CDR2 as YYDKDF (reference sequence). J lost 7 bases, V lost 0 bases, and 16 bases had no gene match. CDR3 bases: TGTGCCACCAGCAGAGATTATATGATTGGGACAGGGTCCACTGAGCAGTACTTC. This codes for CATSRDYMIGTGSTEQYF.

This clone was found once. The rearrangement uses TRBV6-6 and TRBJ1-1, with 7 bases fitting TRBD1. This CDR3 has 15 amino acids. Looked up from germline, CDR1 is MNHNY and CDR2 is SVGAGI (reference sequence). The V gene end was trimmed by 7 bases and the J gene end by 1 base; junction bases not matched to a gene: 9. CDR3 residues: CASKVTGDRNTEAFF. Written as DNA, the CDR3 is TGTGCCAGCAAGGTAACAGGGGATAGGAACACTGAAGCTTTCTTT.

The J gene is TRBJ1-1, the V gene TRBV21-1; TRBD1 was called by the table and not checked on the DNA. TRBV21-1 is designated a pseudogene. The CDR3 spans 15 residues. CDR3 in amino acids: CASSKEGHSNTEAFF. CDR3 DNA: TGTGCCAGCAGCAAAGAAGGACACTCGAACACTGAAGCTTTCTTT.

The V call is TRBV5-5, the J call TRBJ1-1; the D gene is possibly TRBD1 (5 bases). The CDR3 is 13 residues long. Per the germline V gene, CDR1 is SGHKS and CDR2 is YYEKEE (reference sequence). V was cut by 0 bases and J by 10 bases, with 13 bases left in between. The CDR3 is CASSLAFEGTAFF. The CDR3 nucleotides read TGTGCCAGCAGCTTGGCGTTTGAGGGGACAGCTTTCTTT.

The J gene is TRBJ2-7, the V gene TRBV11-2, with unresolved D. V was trimmed by 5 bases and J by 4 bases, leaving 18 bases between them. This CDR3 is built from 15 residues. Germline CDR1 is SGHAT and CDR2 is FQNNGV. The CDR3 DNA reads TGTGCCAGCAGCCCATCAGACGGATCCGGATACGAGCAGTACTTC. Translation gives CASSPSDGSGYEQYF.

This chain connects TRBV19 to TRBJ1-1, with D hard to call. CDR1 LNHDA and CDR2 SQIVND come from the germline V gene (reference sequence). The V gene lost 5 bases and the J gene lost 1 base, with 11 bases spanning the gap. The CDR3 totals 14 residues. The CDR3 coding sequence is TGTGCCAGTAGTGGGTATCCAGAGAACACTGAAGCTTTCTTT. Translation gives CASSGYPENTEAFF. Full variable domain (missing parts from reference TRBV19 and TRBJ1-1): DGGITQSPKYLFRKEGQNVTLSCEQNLNHDAMYWYRQDPGQGLRLIYYSQIVNDFQKGDIAEGYSVSREKKESFPLTVTSAQKNPTAFYLCASSGYPENTEAFFGQGTRLTVV.

Relative to its sample, this clone is medium-sized. The chain has TRBV7-8 and TRBJ2-7; a weak D match, TRBD2 (10 bases). V lost 3 bases and J lost 5, with 26 bases in between. CDR3 length equals 18 residues. Germline CDR1 reads SGHVS; CDR2 reads FQNEAQ. CDR3 coding DNA: TGTGCCAGCAGCTTCCCAGGACAGGGGAGCGGGAGGGCCGACGAGCAGTACTTC. This encodes CASSFPGQGSGRADEQYF. Combining the CDR3 with reference TRBV7-8 and TRBJ2-7 gives the whole variable domain GAGVSQSPRYKVAKRGQDVALRCDPISGHVSLFWYQQALGQGPEFLTYFQNEAQLDKSGLPSDRFFAERPEGSVSTLKIQRTQQEDSAVYLCASSFPGQGSGRADEQYFGPGTRLTVT.

The chain is built from TRBV5-1 and TRBJ2-7; 10 bases map to TRBD1. V trimming: 2 bases; J trimming: 2 bases; junction bases outside the gene matches: 4. The CDR3 consists of 15 residues. The germline CDR1 and CDR2 sequences are SGHRS and YFSETQ. The CDR3 reads CASSLLGTGAYEQYF. The CDR3 coding sequence is TGCGCCAGCAGCTTACTCGGGACAGGGGCCTACGAGCAGTACTTC.